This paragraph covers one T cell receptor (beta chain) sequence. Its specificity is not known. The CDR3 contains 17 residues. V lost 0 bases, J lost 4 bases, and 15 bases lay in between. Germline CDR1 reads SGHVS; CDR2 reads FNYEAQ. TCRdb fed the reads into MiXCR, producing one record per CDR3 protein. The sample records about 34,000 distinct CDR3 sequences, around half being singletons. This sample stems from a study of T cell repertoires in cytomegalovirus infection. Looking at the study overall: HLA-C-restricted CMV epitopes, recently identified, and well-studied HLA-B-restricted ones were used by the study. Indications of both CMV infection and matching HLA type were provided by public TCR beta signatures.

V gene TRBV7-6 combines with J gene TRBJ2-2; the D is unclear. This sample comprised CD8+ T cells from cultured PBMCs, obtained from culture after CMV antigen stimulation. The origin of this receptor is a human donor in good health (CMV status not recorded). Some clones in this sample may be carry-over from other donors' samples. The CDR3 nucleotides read TGTGCCAGCAGCTTAGCGAGTGGTGTCAGAGCCACCGGGGAGCTGTTTTTT. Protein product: CASSLASGVRATGELFF.